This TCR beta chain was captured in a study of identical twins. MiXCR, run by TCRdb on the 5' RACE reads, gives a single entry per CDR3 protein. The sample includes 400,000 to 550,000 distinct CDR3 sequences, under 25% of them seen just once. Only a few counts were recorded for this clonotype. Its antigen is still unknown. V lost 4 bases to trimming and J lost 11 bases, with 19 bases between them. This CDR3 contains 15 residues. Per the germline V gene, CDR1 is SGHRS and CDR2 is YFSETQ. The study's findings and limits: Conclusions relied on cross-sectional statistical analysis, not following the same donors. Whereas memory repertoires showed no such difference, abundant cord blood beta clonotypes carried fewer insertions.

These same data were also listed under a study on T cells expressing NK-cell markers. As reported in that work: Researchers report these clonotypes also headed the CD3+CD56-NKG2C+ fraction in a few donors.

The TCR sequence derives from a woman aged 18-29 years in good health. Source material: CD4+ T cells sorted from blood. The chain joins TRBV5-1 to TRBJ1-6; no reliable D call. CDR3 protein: CASSPTGEVAPPLHF. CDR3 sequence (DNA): TGCGCCAGCAGCCCCACCGGGGAGGTAGCGCCACCCCTCCACTTT.